Listed here are 30 T cell receptor beta chains from one sample, sequenced in a study of T cells and Merkel cell carcinoma outcomes. Repertoires were generated with immunoSEQ multiplex PCR, while TCRdb's copy carries only in-frame clones and drops some. The data contain some 1,700 clones, roughly nine tenths of them seen just once; the ten biggest clones take up 4.2%. Input material: tumor tissue from Merkel cell carcinoma. Receptors originate from a human donor with Merkel cell carcinoma.

The V and J genes are TRBV18 and TRBJ2-1; 7 nucleotides line up with TRBD2. The germline gives CDR1 KGHSH, CDR2 LQKENI. The V segment lost 5 bases and the J segment 5 bases; nucleotides outside the gene matches: 6. CDR3 size: 14 residues. CDR3 amino acids: CASSDSRGDNEQFF. The CDR3 DNA reads as TGTGCCAGCTCAGATAGCCGGGGGGACAATGAGCAGTTCTTC.

This clone counts as large. The DNA for the CDR3 is TGTGCCGTCGGCCGGGACAGCTCCTACGAGCAGTACTTC. This gives the protein CAVGRDSSYEQYF. This rearrangement joins TRBV10-3 to TRBJ2-7; 7 bases are shared with TRBD1. This CDR3 comprises 13 residues. CDR1 ENHRY and CDR2 SYGVKD come from the germline V gene. V was clipped by 11 bases and J by 0 bases; unmatched bases: 7.

This clone showed up just a few times. The chain links TRBV9 to TRBJ2-3; D uncertain. V gave up 3 bases and J gave up 0 bases, with 5 bases separating them. This CDR3 spans 13 amino acids. The germline gives CDR1 SGDLS, CDR2 YYNGEE. The DNA of the CDR3 is TGTGCCAGCAGCGCGCAGAGCACAGATACGCAGTATTTT. Residues: CASSAQSTDTQYF.

The chain joins TRBV6-5 to TRBJ1-2; unclear D gene. Deletions cut 6 bases from V and 7 bases from J, with 15 bases between. The length of the CDR3 is 13 residues. Germline CDR1 is MNHEY and CDR2 is SVGAGI. In nucleotides, the CDR3 is TGTGCCAGCAGGGCCTCCAACATTGCTGGCTACACCTTC. The encoded protein is CASRASNIAGYTF.

This chain links TRBV13 with TRBJ1-1, with 10 bases aligning to TRBD1. There are 14 residues in the CDR3. Germline-derived CDR1 and CDR2 are PRHDT and FYEKMQ (reference sequence). V dropped 5 bases and J dropped 7; count of bases not matched to a gene: 7. The CDR3 loop reads CASSEPTGGVEAFF. In DNA, the CDR3 is TGTGCCAGCAGCGAGCCGACAGGGGGCGTTGAAGCTTTCTTT.

This rearrangement joins TRBV7-6 to TRBJ2-3; the D gene is possibly TRBD2 (6 bases). The CDR3 is 16 amino acids. From germline, CDR1 is SGHVS and CDR2 FNYEAQ. The V gene lost 5 bases and the J gene lost 3 bases, with 18 bases spanning the gap. CDR3 DNA sequence: TGTGCCAGCAGCACAACGGAGGGTCCTGGTACAGATACGCAGTATTTT. Its translation is CASSTTEGPGTDTQYF.

This chain connects TRBV4-3 to TRBJ1-2; no clear D gene. The CDR3 has 15 amino acids. In germline, CDR1 is LGHNA, CDR2 YSLEER. V shed 0 bases and J shed 5 bases, with 13 bases lying between them. The DNA for the CDR3 is TGCGCCAGCAGCCAAGATGGATCGGCAGTATATGGCTACACCTTC. This translates into CASSQDGSAVYGYTF.

The CDR3 DNA is TGTGCCAGCAGCCTAGACAACGAAGGAGTTTATAGCAATCAGCCCCAGCATTTT. This sequence encodes CASSLDNEGVYSNQPQHF. J is TRBJ1-5 and V is TRBV7-9; D is ambiguous. The CDR3 contains 18 residues. V was shortened by 5 bases and J by 0 bases, with 20 bases between the two germline ends. Germline V CDR1 and CDR2: SEHNR, FQNEAQ (reference sequence).

Only one count was recorded for this clone. This chain joins TRBV7-9 and TRBJ2-6; D unresolved. V lost 1 base to trimming and J lost 0 bases, with 4 bases between them. CDR3 length: 15 amino acids. The germline V gene encodes CDR1 SEHNR and CDR2 FQNEAQ (reference sequence). The CDR3 here is CASSLGGSGANVLTF. In nucleotides, the CDR3 is TGTGCCAGCAGCTTAGGAGGCTCTGGGGCCAACGTCCTGACTTTC.

The chain joins TRBV27 to TRBJ2-3; 7 bases agree with TRBD2. This CDR3 has 16 residues. Germline V gene sequence: CDR1 MNHEY, CDR2 SMNVEV (reference sequence). V lost 1 base, J lost 5 bases, and 9 bases stayed unmatched. CDR3 loop: CASSLLASGNIDTQYF. CDR3 nucleotides: TGTGCCAGCAGTTTATTGGCTAGCGGAAACATAGATACGCAGTATTTT.

The chain has TRBV9 and TRBJ2-7; D perhaps matches TRBD1 (6 bases). CDR3 size: 13 residues. Trimming took 7 bases from V and 0 from J, leaving 11 bases between them. Germline lookup yields CDR1 SGDLS and CDR2 YYNGEE. The CDR3 here is CASARDNSYEQYF. CDR3 DNA sequence: TGTGCCAGCGCCCGGGACAACTCCTACGAGCAGTACTTC.

This clone was picked up one time. Other DNA sequences in the sample encode the same CDR3. V is TRBV4-1 and J is TRBJ2-5; D uncertain. The ends were cut back, 0 bases at V and 5 bases at J, with 10 bases in the middle. The CDR3 extends over 14 amino acids. CDR1 MGHRA and CDR2 YSYEKL come from the germline V gene. The CDR3: CASSQEGLGETQYF. CDR3 coding DNA: TGCGCCAGCAGCCAAGAGGGTCTCGGGGAGACCCAGTACTTC.

About this clone itself: An end of the junction differs from the germline gene, which may be a read error. The chain has TRBV9 and TRBJ2-1; D may be TRBD1 (5 bases). The germline CDR1 and CDR2 sequences are SGDLS and YYNGEE. This CDR3 is 15 amino acids long. CDR3: CASSVEGQIYNKQFF. The CDR3 nucleotides read TGTGCCAGCAGCGTAGAGGGGCAGATCTACAATAAGCAGTTCTTC.

V usage is TRBV5-8 and J usage is TRBJ2-1; D may be TRBD2 (7 bases). CDR3 size: 13 residues. Trimming took off 4 bases at V and 12 bases at J, with 17 bases between the two ends. CDR1 SGHTS and CDR2 YDEGEE come from the germline V gene. CDR3: CASSQGRGMGQFF. As DNA, the CDR3 is TGTGCCAGCAGCCAGGGGAGGGGAATGGGGCAGTTCTTC.

V gene TRBV25-1 combines with J gene TRBJ2-5; no firm D call. Germline V lookup: CDR1 MGHDK, CDR2 SYGVNS. Trimming pared 3 bases from V and 2 bases from J, leaving 10 bases between. This CDR3 contains 14 residues. In nucleotides, the CDR3 is TGTGCCAGCAGTGACAGAACACCTCAAGAGACCCAGTACTTC. Translated, it gives CASSDRTPQETQYF.

Worth noting for this clone: At one of its ends the junction is not consistent with the germline gene, which may arise from a read error. The rearrangement uses TRBV2 and TRBJ2-5, with 11 bases that match TRBD2. Germline V gene sequence: CDR1 SNHLY, CDR2 FYNNEI. The CDR3 has 15 residues. The CDR3 DNA reads TGTACCAGCAGTGGGGAGACTAGCGGGGAAGAGACCCAGTACTTC. Its translation is CTSSGETSGEETQYF.

The rearrangement links TRBV5-1 to TRBJ2-3; weak D call: TRBD1 (6 bases). V was shortened by 1 base and J by 4 bases, with 13 bases between the two germline ends. Per germline, CDR1 SGHRS and CDR2 YFSETQ. This CDR3 has 15 amino acids. The CDR3 is CASSLSSGVADTQYF. In DNA form, the CDR3 reads TGCGCCAGCAGCTTGTCTTCAGGGGTCGCAGATACGCAGTATTTT.

This clone occurred a few times. This chain uses TRBV7-9 with TRBJ2-7, with D perhaps assigned TRBD1 or TRBD2 (6 bases each). Germline V gives CDR1 SEHNR, CDR2 FQNEAQ (reference sequence). The V gene lost 0 bases and the J gene lost 5 bases, with 26 bases spanning the gap. The CDR3 is 19 amino acids. This chain's CDR3 is CASSLAGLGAGGPRHEQYF. CDR3 in DNA: TGTGCCAGCAGCTTAGCGGGGTTGGGGGCAGGAGGGCCCCGCCACGAGCAGTACTTC.

A note on this clone: The germline gene is not matched at one end of the junction; a read error may be the cause. The chain employs TRBV6-5 and TRBJ2-6, with D possibly being TRBD1 (5 bases). Germline CDR1 MNHEY, CDR2 SVGAGI. The CDR3 is 14 residues long. For the CDR3, the DNA is TGTGCCAGCAGTTACTCGATTGGGGCTAACGTCCTGACTTTC. Translation: CASSYSIGANVLTF.

This clone was seen just once. The V call is TRBV5-1, the J call TRBJ2-5, with TRBD2 identical over 14 bases. This CDR3 is 19 amino acids long. V dropped 4 bases and J dropped 0; count of bases not matched to a gene: 11. The germline gives CDR1 SGHRS, CDR2 YFSETQ. The CDR3 bases are TGCGCCAGCAGCCTCACTCGACTAGCGGGGGGGTTATACCAAGAGACCCAGTACTTC. It translates to CASSLTRLAGGLYQETQYF.

This chain connects TRBV9 to TRBJ2-3, with D maybe TRBD2 (6 bases). From germline, CDR1 is SGDLS and CDR2 YYNGEE. V lost 4 bases, J lost 1 base, and 10 bases lay in between. The CDR3 length is 14 residues. The CDR3 nucleotides are TGTGCCAGCAGCTCGGGGGAGGGCACAGATACGCAGTATTTT. It encodes CASSSGEGTDTQYF.

The chain links TRBV4-2 to TRBJ2-7; TRBD2 might be the D (7 bases). CDR3 length: 14 residues. The V end lost 5 bases, the J end lost 2 bases, and 13 bases lay between the germline ends. The germline V gene encodes CDR1 LGHNA and CDR2 YNFKEQ. In DNA form, the CDR3 reads TGTGCCAGCAGCAAGGAGGGGGGGCCCTACGAGCAGTACTTC. Protein: CASSKEGGPYEQYF.

For this clone: One end of the junction is discordant with germline, which a read error may explain. The V and J genes are TRBV25-1 and TRBJ2-5, with D maybe TRBD2 (5 bases). This CDR3 is 15 amino acids long. Germline V gives CDR1 MGHDK, CDR2 SYGVNS. CDR3: CASSERGDGWETQYF. For the CDR3, the DNA is TGTGCCAGCAGTGAAAGAGGAGATGGGTGGGAGACCCAATACTTC.

The J gene is TRBJ2-2, the V gene TRBV4-1; 8 bases are a match to TRBD2. CDR1 and CDR2 from the germline V gene are MGHRA and YSYEKL. Trimming cost V 4 bases and J 7 bases; bases outside gene matches: 11. The CDR3 extends over 16 amino acids. The CDR3 DNA sequence: TGCGCCAGCAGCCGGAACGGGGGGGCAGTTCTCGGGGAGCTGTTTTTT. It codes for CASSRNGGAVLGELFF.

V usage is TRBV7-9 and J usage is TRBJ2-1, with TRBD2 matching over 10 bases. CDR3 length: 19 amino acids. With V trimmed by 0 bases and J by 0 bases, 8 bases remained unmatched. Germline V gene data show CDR1 as SEHNR and CDR2 as FQNEAQ (reference sequence). The CDR3 DNA is TGTGCCAGCAGCTTAGCCGGCCTAGCGGGGGCCAGCTCCTACAATGAGCAGTTCTTC. As protein: CASSLAGLAGASSYNEQFF.

The rearrangement uses TRBV18 and TRBJ2-3; D is undetermined. CDR1 is KGHSH, CDR2 LQKENI, per germline. Trimming shortened V by 6 bases and J by 4 bases, and 8 bases separated the two germline ends. The CDR3 covers 12 residues. The CDR3 DNA follows: TGTGCCAGCTCGCCCCAGGCAGATACGCAGTATTTT. Protein product: CASSPQADTQYF.

The rearrangement uses TRBV18 and TRBJ2-1, with 13 bases identical to TRBD2. V lost 4 bases, J lost 0 bases, and 6 bases stayed unmatched. CDR1 KGHSH and CDR2 LQKENI come from the germline V gene. The CDR3 totals 18 residues. The CDR3 region is CASSLGTSGTSSYNEQFF. The CDR3 DNA sequence: TGTGCCAGCTCACTTGGGACTAGCGGGACAAGCTCCTACAATGAGCAGTTCTTC. Using reference TRBV18 and TRBJ2-1 for the parts outside the CDR3, the full variable domain is NAGVMQNPRHLVRRRGQEARLRCSPMKGHSHVYWYRQLPEEGLKFMVYLQKENIIDESGMPKERFSAEFPKEGPSILRIQQVVRGDSAAYFCASSLGTSGTSSYNEQFFGPGTRLTVL.

The V call is TRBV5-1, the J call TRBJ1-6; 7 bases are shared with TRBD1. J gave up 7 bases and V 4 bases, and 11 bases lay outside the gene matches. CDR1 is SGHRS, CDR2 YFSETQ, per germline. This CDR3 is 16 amino acids long. CDR3 region: CASSMGRDSLNSPLHF. DNA for the CDR3: TGCGCCAGCAGCATGGGCCGGGACAGCTTAAATTCACCCCTCCACTTT.

The chain has TRBV6-1 and TRBJ2-5; TRBD1 agrees at 8 bases. The germline gives CDR1 MNHNS, CDR2 SASEGT. The CDR3 consists of 15 residues. Trimming took 6 bases from V and 6 from J; bases not matched to a gene: 12. The CDR3 DNA reads TGTGCCAGCAGGGACCCAGGGGGCGTCTTGAAGACCCAGTACTTC. Amino acid sequence: CASRDPGGVLKTQYF.

The V call is TRBV5-4, the J call TRBJ2-6; D is possibly TRBD1 (6 bases). Germline-derived CDR1 and CDR2 are SGHNT and YYREEE (reference sequence). Deletions cut 5 bases from V and 2 bases from J, with 14 bases between. The CDR3 contains 16 residues. The CDR3 reads CASRPSSGAGANVLTF. DNA of the CDR3: TGTGCCAGCAGACCTTCCTCAGGGGCTGGGGCCAACGTCCTGACTTTC.